The 30 T cell receptor beta chains presented below share a single source sample, sequenced in a study of CD4 and CD8 cells across lung adenocarcinoma regions. TCRdb reprocessed the PCR reads with MiXCR, giving one entry per CDR3 protein. The sample has under 20,000 distinct CDR3 sequences, about half seen once; the top ten hold around 54%. Material for sequencing was CD8+ T cells from the center of a lung tumor. The receptors originated from a female donor with lung adenocarcinoma. The CD4 and CD8 labels of this study may be unreliable.

The V call is TRBV15, the J call TRBJ2-5; 8 nucleotides match TRBD2. The CDR3 spans 15 residues. Germline V gene lookup returns CDR1 LNHNV and CDR2 YYDKDF (reference sequence). V gave up 0 bases and J gave up 3 bases; unmatched junction bases: 3. This CDR3 reads CATSRDGGAEETQYF. CDR3 nucleotides: TGTGCCACCAGCAGAGACGGGGGGGCGGAAGAGACCCAGTACTTC. The entire variable domain, with the rest obtained from reference TRBV15 and TRBJ2-5, is as follows: DAMVIQNPRYQVTQFGKPVTLSCSQTLNHNVMYWYQQKSSQAPKLLFHYYDKDFNNEADTPDNFQSRRPNTSFCFLDIRSPGLGDTAMYLCATSRDGGAEETQYFGPGTRLLVL.

Note on this clonotype: Germline and junction disagree at one end, which may indicate a read error. V is TRBV6-1 and J is TRBJ2-5; TRBD2 matches 8 bases. The length of the CDR3 is 16 residues. CDR1 is MNHNS and CDR2 is SASEGT in the germline V gene. DNA of the CDR3: TGTGCCAGCGGGGAAGACAGAGGACTAGCCCAAGATACCCAGTACTTC. As protein: CASGEDRGLAQDTQYF.

At least ten counts were recorded for this clonotype. The chain uses TRBV11-2 and TRBJ2-1; D is unclear. The CDR3 is 15 residues long. Trimming left V 3 bases short and J 0 bases short, with 9 bases between. Per the germline V gene, CDR1 is SGHAT and CDR2 is FQNNGV. CDR3 residues: CASSLWGNSYNEQFF. DNA of the CDR3: TGTGCCAGCAGCTTGTGGGGAAACTCCTACAATGAGCAGTTCTTC.

This clonotype was recorded at least ten times. The chain joins TRBV10-3 to TRBJ2-5, with a weak D call TRBD2 (7 bases). V lost 2 bases and J lost 4, with 11 bases in between. The CDR3 runs to 14 residues. Germline CDR1 and CDR2: ENHRY and SYGVKD. The CDR3 nucleotides are TGTGCCATCAGTGAGCGGGGGGCCAGAGAGACCCAGTACTTC. Its translation: CAISERGARETQYF.

This clonotype has just a few counts. The chain employs TRBV6-1 and TRBJ2-3, with D perhaps TRBD1 or TRBD2 (5 bases each). V dropped 8 bases and J dropped 2 bases, with 17 bases sitting between them. Germline V gene sequence: CDR1 MNHNS, CDR2 SASEGT. The CDR3 covers 15 residues. The CDR3 DNA is TGTGCCAGCTCGGGAAGGCAGGGCCACACAGATACGCAGTATTTT. Translated: CASSGRQGHTDTQYF.

This clonotype was observed a handful of times. This chain uses TRBV6-1 with TRBJ2-1, with D possibly called TRBD1 or TRBD2 (5 bases each). Germline CDR1 and CDR2: MNHNS and SASEGT. The CDR3 has 14 amino acids. Trimming stripped 1 base from V and 12 bases from J, with 16 bases between. CDR3: CASSEGSGIQGQFF. The CDR3 DNA sequence: TGTGCCAGCAGTGAAGGATCGGGAATTCAGGGGCAGTTCTTC.

A remark on this clonotype: Compared with germline, one end of the junction differs, possibly owing to a read error. The chain employs TRBV27 and TRBJ2-4; tentatively, D is TRBD2 (6 bases). In germline, CDR1 is MNHEY, CDR2 SMNVEV (reference sequence). This CDR3 is 16 amino acids long. CDR3 protein: CASSSWGETAKDTQYF. In nucleotides, the CDR3 is TGTGCCAGCAGCTCTTGGGGGGAAACTGCCAAAGATACGCAGTACTTT.

This clonotype is labeled as medium-sized (0.01 to 0.1%). V gene TRBV6-5 combines with J gene TRBJ2-1; maybe TRBD1 (5 bases). The CDR3 has 16 residues. Germline V gives CDR1 MNHEY, CDR2 SVGAGI. Deletions cut 4 bases from V and 1 base from J, with 14 bases between. The CDR3 region is CASSSQPRQSYNEQFF. The CDR3 coding sequence is TGTGCCAGCAGTTCACAACCTCGACAGTCCTACAATGAGCAGTTCTTC.

V usage is TRBV28 and J usage is TRBJ2-1; either TRBD1 or TRBD2 may fit D (5 bases each). Between the trimmed V and J ends, which lost 6 bases and 8 bases, there was a span of 17 bases. This CDR3 region has 14 residues. Looked up from germline, CDR1 is MDHEN and CDR2 is SYDVKM. CDR3 sequence (DNA): TGTGCCAGCAGATCTGGGACCGATAGCTATGAGCAGTTCTTC. It specifies CASRSGTDSYEQFF.

The chain carries TRBV6-1 and TRBJ2-4; no firm D call. Between the trimmed V and J ends, which lost 2 bases and 9 bases, there was a span of 20 bases. Germline V gene data show CDR1 as MNHNS and CDR2 as SASEGT. This CDR3 has 16 residues. In DNA form, the CDR3 reads TGTGCCAGCAGTGAACCATTAGTAGTCCTAGTCGCCATTCAGTACTTC. This translates into CASSEPLVVLVAIQYF.

This sequence joins TRBV6-1 and TRBJ1-2; 8 positions agree with TRBD1. CDR1 and CDR2 from the germline V gene are MNHNS and SASEGT. V shed 2 bases and J 8 bases; nucleotides not matched to a gene: 4. The CDR3 is 13 amino acids. The CDR3: CASSEQGASGYTF. The DNA of the CDR3 is TGTGCCAGCAGTGAACAGGGGGCGTCGGGCTACACCTTC.

This clonotype ranks as medium-sized. This chain joins TRBV27 and TRBJ2-1; TRBD2 aligns across 11 bases. This CDR3 region has 17 residues. J gave up 6 bases and V 4 bases, and 11 bases lay outside the gene matches. Germline V gene sequence: CDR1 MNHEY, CDR2 SMNVEV (reference sequence). The CDR3 nucleotides read TGTGCCAGCAGTTCAGAGCAACTAGCGGGAGATCGCAATGAGCAGTTCTTC. Protein: CASSSEQLAGDRNEQFF.

The J gene is TRBJ1-2, the V gene TRBV7-2; tentatively, D is TRBD1 (6 bases). Germline loops: CDR1 SGHTA, CDR2 FQGNSA. V lost 6 bases, J lost 4 bases, and 15 bases lay in between. This CDR3 has 14 residues. CDR3 sequence reads: CASRGQLSSYGYTF. The CDR3 DNA sequence: TGTGCCAGCAGAGGACAGCTTTCCTCCTATGGCTACACCTTC.

This rearrangement joins TRBV4-1 to TRBJ2-1; 8 bases are shared with TRBD2. The J call is uncertain, as TRBJ2-7 better fits the DNA end. Germline V CDR1 and CDR2: MGHRA, YSYEKL. CDR3 length: 14 amino acids. The CDR3: CASSPPGLEYEQYF. The CDR3 DNA reads TGCGCCAGCAGCCCACCGGGACTAGAGTACGAGCAGTACTTC.

This clonotype was detected many times. The rearrangement links TRBV14 to TRBJ2-1; TRBD1 aligns across 7 bases. V lost 2 bases and J lost 4; bases outside the gene matches: 5. Germline CDR1 reads SGHDN; CDR2 reads FVKESK. The CDR3 runs to 15 residues. The CDR3 DNA follows: TGTGCCAGCAGCCAACTTGGCAGGGGGTACAATGAGCAGTTCTTC. Translation: CASSQLGRGYNEQFF. Full variable domain (missing parts from reference TRBV14 and TRBJ2-1): EAGVTQFPSHSVIEKGQTVTLRCDPISGHDNLYWYRRVMGKEIKFLLHFVKESKQDESGMPNNRFLAERTGGTYSTLKVQPAELEDSGVYFCASSQLGRGYNEQFFGPGTRLTVL.

The V gene is TRBV6-2 or TRBV6-3, the J gene TRBJ2-7; 10 nucleotides line up with TRBD2. The germline V gene encodes CDR1 MNHEY and CDR2 SVGEGT. Losses at the gene ends were 6 bases for V and 2 bases for J; bases not matched to a gene: 4. CDR3 length: 14 amino acids. CDR3 nucleotide sequence: TGTGCCAGCAGGAAACTAGCGGGGACCTACGAGCAGTACTTC. It encodes CASRKLAGTYEQYF.

This clonotype has only a few counts. The junction departs from germline at one end; a sequencing error may be responsible. The chain recombines TRBV10-3 with TRBJ2-5; D uncertain. The CDR3 has 14 residues. Germline assignment: CDR1 ENHRY and CDR2 SYGVKD. The CDR3 loop reads CAGTGGGGQETQYF. CDR3 DNA: TGTGCGGGCACCGGTGGCGGTGGCCAAGAGACGCAGTACTTC.

The V call is TRBV10-2, the J call TRBJ2-5; TRBD2 agrees at 9 bases. The CDR3 totals 16 residues. V lost 3 bases, J lost 11 bases, and 16 bases stayed unmatched. In germline, CDR1 is WSHSY, CDR2 SAAADI. This CDR3 is CASSDPQRGAKDTQYF. The CDR3 DNA reads TGCGCCAGCAGTGATCCACAGCGGGGGGCGAAAGACACTCAGTACTTC.

The V gene is TRBV6-2 or TRBV6-3, the J gene TRBJ2-3; 9 bases are a match to TRBD2. The J call is uncertain, as TRBJ2-7 better fits the DNA end. The CDR3 runs 18 residues. Germline assignment: CDR1 MNHEY and CDR2 SVGEGT. The CDR3 sequence is CASSYSGRGGVEPDTQYF. The CDR3 DNA reads TGTGCCAGCAGTTACTCGGGGCGGGGGGGCGTCGAGCCAGATACGCAGTACTTC.

In its sample, this clonotype was seen once. The rearrangement joins TRBV6-5 to TRBJ2-3; D might be TRBD2 (5 bases). Germline loops: CDR1 MNHEY, CDR2 SVGAGI. Trimming shortened V by 2 bases and J by 14 bases, and 32 bases separated the two germline ends. The CDR3 length is 18 residues. The CDR3 DNA sequence: TGTGCCAGCAGTTACGCCCCTTGGCGGGCGGTGAGCACCGGTAAGCTGTATTTT. Translated, it gives CASSYAPWRAVSTGKLYF.

The chain has TRBV27 and TRBJ2-2; the D gene is possibly TRBD2 (5 bases). The V gene lost 7 bases and the J gene lost 12 bases, with 21 bases spanning the gap. The CDR3 length is 14 residues. Germline V gives CDR1 MNHEY, CDR2 SMNVEV (reference sequence). The DNA of the CDR3 is TGTGCCAGCAACCAGGCTGTGGGAGTAGGTAAGCTGTTTTTT. Translation gives CASNQAVGVGKLFF.

V usage is TRBV6-1 and J usage is TRBJ1-2; D not resolved. CDR3 size: 19 residues. V lost 0 bases, J lost 5 bases, and 25 bases lay in between. CDR1 and CDR2 (germline): MNHNS, SASEGT. CDR3 in DNA: TGTGCCAGCAGTGAAGCGAGGTTTGCTGGCAGCCGGGTGGCTTATGGCTACACCTTC. This gives the protein CASSEARFAGSRVAYGYTF.

The genes are TRBV20-1 and TRBJ2-1; the D call may be TRBD1 or TRBD2 (5 bases each). V was trimmed by 0 bases and J by 7 bases, leaving 13 bases between them. Germline CDR1 reads DFQATT; CDR2 reads SNEGSKA (reference sequence). The length of the CDR3 is 14 residues. The chain's CDR3 is CSARDGTSRNEQFF. The CDR3 bases are TGCAGTGCTAGAGATGGGACCTCTAGGAATGAGCAGTTCTTC.

The V and J genes are TRBV10-1 and TRBJ2-1; 7 bases align to TRBD1. With V trimmed by 10 bases and J by 6 bases, 6 bases remained unmatched. Germline V gene lookup returns CDR1 WNHNN and CDR2 SYGVQD (reference sequence). The CDR3 has 12 amino acids. CDR3 coding DNA: TGCGCCACCTCGACAGGGTCCAATGAGCAGTTCTTC. Protein product: CATSTGSNEQFF.

This clonotype occurred many times. V is TRBV11-2 and J is TRBJ2-5; TRBD2 matches at 9 bases. The CDR3 extends over 15 amino acids. The J segment lost 4 bases and the V segment lost 4 bases, leaving 7 bases of the junction unmatched. In germline, CDR1 is SGHAT, CDR2 FQNNGV. This CDR3 reads CASSSTRTSVETQYF. CDR3 sequence (DNA): TGTGCCAGCAGCTCCACCCGGACTAGCGTAGAGACCCAGTACTTC.

As to this clonotype: Compared with germline, one end of the junction differs, possibly owing to a read error. The gene calls are TRBV10-2 and TRBJ2-4, with D tentatively TRBD2 (5 bases). CDR3 length: 16 residues. The germline gives CDR1 WSHSY, CDR2 SAAADI. As DNA, the CDR3 is TGCGCCAGCAGCGAGTCGGGTCTGGGAGCCAAAGACATGCAGTACTTC. Encoded protein: CASSESGLGAKDMQYF.

Notes on this clonotype: The final CDR3 position lacks the conserved phenylalanine or tryptophan, pointing to a likely read error. The limits of the CDR3 on the DNA are not certain, so only TCRdb's listed CDR3 is given. The chain links TRBV6-5 to TRBJ2-5; whether TRBD1, the table's D call, matches the DNA was not checked. Per germline, CDR1 MNHEY and CDR2 SVGAGI. Termini included, the CDR3 measures 14 amino acids. The CDR3 here is CASSFLQGEETRHL.

In the case of this clonotype: One end of the junction is discordant with germline, which a read error may explain. The chain has TRBV6-1 and TRBJ1-5, with D maybe TRBD1 (6 bases). CDR1 and CDR2 (germline): MNHNS, SASEGT. The CDR3 is 13 amino acids. CDR3 residues: CASSAGAHPPQHF. The CDR3 DNA reads as TGTGCCAGCAGTGCAGGGGCCCATCCGCCCCAGCACTTT.

This clonotype showed up just a few times. CDR3 sequence: CASSEAYGFGTQYF. CDR3 DNA sequence: TGTGCCAGCAGTGAAGCCTACGGTTTCGGTACGCAGTATTTT. The V call is TRBV6-1, the J call TRBJ2-3, with unresolved D. Per germline, CDR1 MNHNS and CDR2 SASEGT. V shed 0 bases and J shed 8 bases, with 12 bases lying between them. The length of the CDR3 is 14 residues.

The chain links TRBV7-2 to TRBJ2-3; 11 nucleotides match TRBD2. The CDR3 runs 16 residues. Germline CDR1 and CDR2: SGHTA and FQGNSA. Trimming at V came to 2 bases and at J to 2 bases, leaving 3 bases not matched to a gene. The CDR3 coding sequence is TGTGCCAGCAGCTTAAGACTAGCGGGAACCACAGATACGCAGTATTTT. Encoded protein: CASSLRLAGTTDTQYF.